The present entry profiles one T cell receptor (beta chain) with its context. Its cognate antigen is unknown. The V and J ends lost 4 bases and 5 bases respectively, with 9 bases between them. The CDR3 has 13 residues. Germline V gives CDR1 SEHNR, CDR2 FQNEAQ (reference sequence). This sample was included in a study of a mutant IDH1 vaccine in newly diagnosed glioma. Study-wide results and caveats: It seemed that pseudoprogression was not linked to changes in the top peripheral T cell clonotypes.

Regarding time point: week 23, last vaccination. Vaccine doses each comprised 300 ug of mutant IDH1 20-mer peptide, with topical imiquimod. TCRdb's copy holds only in-frame clones and misses some; the assay was immunoSEQ multiplex PCR. The table records 40,000 to 50,000 clones, about 80% of them present only once. The chain links TRBV7-9 to TRBJ1-5, with a tentative D call TRBD1 (5 bases). The source material was PBMCs, sampled from a glioma patient whose treatment included an IDH1 peptide vaccine. The clonotype comes from a man aged 45-65 years with glioma. CDR3 nucleotides: TGTGCCAGCAGCTCACCGACAGATCAGCCCCAGCATTTT. Translating it yields CASSSPTDQPQHF.